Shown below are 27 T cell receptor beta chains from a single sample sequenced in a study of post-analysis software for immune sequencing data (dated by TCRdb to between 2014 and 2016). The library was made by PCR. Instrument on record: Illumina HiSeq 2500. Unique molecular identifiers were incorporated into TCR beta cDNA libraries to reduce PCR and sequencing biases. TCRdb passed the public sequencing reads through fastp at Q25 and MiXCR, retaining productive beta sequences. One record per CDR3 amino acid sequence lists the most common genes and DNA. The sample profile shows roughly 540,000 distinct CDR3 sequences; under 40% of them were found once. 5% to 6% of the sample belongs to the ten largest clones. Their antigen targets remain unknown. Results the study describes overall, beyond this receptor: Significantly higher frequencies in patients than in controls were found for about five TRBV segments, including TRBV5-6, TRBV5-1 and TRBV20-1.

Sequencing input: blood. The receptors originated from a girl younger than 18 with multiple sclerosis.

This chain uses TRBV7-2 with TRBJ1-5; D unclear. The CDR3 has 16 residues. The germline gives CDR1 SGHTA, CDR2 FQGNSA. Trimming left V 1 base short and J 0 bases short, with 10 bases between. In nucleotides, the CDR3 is TGTGCCAGCAGCTTAGTTATTTTACCTAGCAATCAGCCCCAGCATTTT. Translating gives CASSLVILPSNQPQHF.

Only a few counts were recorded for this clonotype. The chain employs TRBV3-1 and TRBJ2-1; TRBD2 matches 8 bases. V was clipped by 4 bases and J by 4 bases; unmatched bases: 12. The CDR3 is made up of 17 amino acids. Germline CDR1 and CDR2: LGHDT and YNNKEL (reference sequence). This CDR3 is CASSRGPQRGPYNEQFF. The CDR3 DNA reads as TGTGCCAGCAGCCGAGGCCCCCAGCGGGGGCCATACAATGAGCAGTTCTTC.

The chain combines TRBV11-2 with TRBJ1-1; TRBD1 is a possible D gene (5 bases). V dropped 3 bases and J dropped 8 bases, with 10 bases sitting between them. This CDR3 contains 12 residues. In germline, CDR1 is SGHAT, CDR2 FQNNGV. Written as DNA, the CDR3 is TGTGCCAGCAGCTTCCGACAGACCGAAGCTTTCTTT. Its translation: CASSFRQTEAFF. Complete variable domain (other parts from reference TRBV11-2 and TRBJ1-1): EAGVAQSPRYKIIEKRQSVAFWCNPISGHATLYWYQQILGQGPKLLIQFQNNGVVDDSQLPKDRFSAERLKGVDSTLKIQPAKLEDSAVYLCASSFRQTEAFFGQGTRLTVV.

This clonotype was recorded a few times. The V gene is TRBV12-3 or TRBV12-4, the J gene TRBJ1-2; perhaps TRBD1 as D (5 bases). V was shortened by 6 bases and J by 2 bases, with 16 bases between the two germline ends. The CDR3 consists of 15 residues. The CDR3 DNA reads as TGTGCCAGCAGCAACGGGGGGAGAGCGAACTATGGCTACACCTTC. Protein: CASSNGGRANYGYTF.

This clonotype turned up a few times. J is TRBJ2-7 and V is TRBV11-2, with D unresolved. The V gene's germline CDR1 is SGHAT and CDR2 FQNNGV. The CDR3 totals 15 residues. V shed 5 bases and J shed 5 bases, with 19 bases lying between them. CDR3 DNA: TGTGCCAGCAGCCCCCCCGGGTCGCAAGGCGACGAGCAGTACTTC. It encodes CASSPPGSQGDEQYF.

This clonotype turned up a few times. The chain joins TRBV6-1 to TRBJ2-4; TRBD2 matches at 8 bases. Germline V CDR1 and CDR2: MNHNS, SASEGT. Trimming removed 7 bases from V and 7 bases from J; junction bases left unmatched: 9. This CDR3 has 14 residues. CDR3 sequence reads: CASIRGGPRNIQYF. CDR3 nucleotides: TGTGCCAGCATCCGCGGGGGGCCGAGGAACATTCAGTACTTC.

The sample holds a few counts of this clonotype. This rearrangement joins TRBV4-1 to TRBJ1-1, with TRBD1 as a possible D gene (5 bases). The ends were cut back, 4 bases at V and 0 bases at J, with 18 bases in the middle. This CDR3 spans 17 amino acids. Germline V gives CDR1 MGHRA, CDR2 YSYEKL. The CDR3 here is CASSPTETSLMNTEAFF. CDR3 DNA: TGCGCCAGCAGCCCGACAGAGACTTCACTTATGAACACTGAAGCTTTCTTT.

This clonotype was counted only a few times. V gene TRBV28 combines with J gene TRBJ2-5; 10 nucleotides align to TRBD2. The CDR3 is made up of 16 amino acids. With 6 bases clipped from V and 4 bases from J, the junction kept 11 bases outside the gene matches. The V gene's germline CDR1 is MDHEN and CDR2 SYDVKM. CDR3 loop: CASSDIAGGFSETQYF. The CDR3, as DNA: TGTGCCAGCAGCGACATAGCGGGGGGATTTTCAGAGACCCAGTACTTC.

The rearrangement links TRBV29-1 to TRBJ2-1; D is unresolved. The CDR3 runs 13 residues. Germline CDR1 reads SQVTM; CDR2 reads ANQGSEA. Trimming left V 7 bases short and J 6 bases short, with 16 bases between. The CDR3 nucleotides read TGCAGCGCCCAAACCGGAAACATCAATGAGCAGTTCTTC. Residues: CSAQTGNINEQFF.

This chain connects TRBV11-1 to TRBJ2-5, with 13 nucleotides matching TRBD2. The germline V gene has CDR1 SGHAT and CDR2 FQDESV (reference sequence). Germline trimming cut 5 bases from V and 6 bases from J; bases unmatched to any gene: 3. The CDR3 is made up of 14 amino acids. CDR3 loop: CASSPGLAGKTQYF. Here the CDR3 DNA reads TGTGCCAGCAGCCCGGGACTAGCGGGGAAGACCCAGTACTTC. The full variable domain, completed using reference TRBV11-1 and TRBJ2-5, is EAEVAQSPRYKITEKSQAVAFWCDPISGHATLYWYRQILGQGPELLVQFQDESVVDDSQLPKDRFSAERLKGVDSTLKIQPAELGDSAMYLCASSPGLAGKTQYFGPGTRLLVL.

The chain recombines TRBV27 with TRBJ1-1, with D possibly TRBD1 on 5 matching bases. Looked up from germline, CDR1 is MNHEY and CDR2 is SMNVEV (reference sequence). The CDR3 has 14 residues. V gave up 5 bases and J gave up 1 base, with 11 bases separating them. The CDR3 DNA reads TGTGCCAGCAGTCCGGGACTCCAGAACACTGAAGCTTTCTTT. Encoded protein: CASSPGLQNTEAFF.

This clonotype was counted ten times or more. In DNA form, the CDR3 reads TGTGCCAGCAGTAATCCGGGACGGCTCTCTGGGGCCAACGTCCTGACTTTC. Translation: CASSNPGRLSGANVLTF. The V and J genes are TRBV12-3 or TRBV12-4 and TRBJ2-6; tentatively, D is TRBD1 or TRBD2 (5 bases each). V was pared by 5 bases and J by 0 bases, with 14 bases between. The CDR3 contains 17 residues.

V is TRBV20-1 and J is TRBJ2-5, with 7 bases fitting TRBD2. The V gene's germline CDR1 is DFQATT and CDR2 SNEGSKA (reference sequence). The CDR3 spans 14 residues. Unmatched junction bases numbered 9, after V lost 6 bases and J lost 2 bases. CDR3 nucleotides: TGCAGTGCGTCACCCCGGGACTATCAAGAGACCCAGTACTTC. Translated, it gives CSASPRDYQETQYF.

The CDR3 DNA reads TGCAGTGTAAAGGGGCTTAGTACAGATACGCAGTATTTT. It specifies CSVKGLSTDTQYF. This chain uses TRBV20-1 with TRBJ2-3; D possibly corresponds to TRBD1 (5 bases). V gave up 7 bases and J gave up 3 bases, with 14 bases separating them. The CDR3 totals 13 residues. Per the germline V gene, CDR1 is DFQATT and CDR2 is SNEGSKA (reference sequence).

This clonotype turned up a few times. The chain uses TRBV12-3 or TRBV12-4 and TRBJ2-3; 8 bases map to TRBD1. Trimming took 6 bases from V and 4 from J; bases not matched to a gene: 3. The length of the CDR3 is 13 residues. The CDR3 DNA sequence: TGTGCCAGCAGGCCAGGGGGCGCAGATACGCAGTATTTT. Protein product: CASRPGGADTQYF.

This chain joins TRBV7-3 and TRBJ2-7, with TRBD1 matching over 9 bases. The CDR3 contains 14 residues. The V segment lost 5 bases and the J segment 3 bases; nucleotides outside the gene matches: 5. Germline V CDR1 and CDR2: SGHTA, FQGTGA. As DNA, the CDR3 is TGTGCCAGCAGCCCAGGGACAGGGAACTACGAGCAGTACTTC. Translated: CASSPGTGNYEQYF.

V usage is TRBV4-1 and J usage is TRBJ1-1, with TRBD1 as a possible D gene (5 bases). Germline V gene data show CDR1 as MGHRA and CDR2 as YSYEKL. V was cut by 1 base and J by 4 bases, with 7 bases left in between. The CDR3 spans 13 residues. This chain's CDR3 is CASSQVGGTEAFF. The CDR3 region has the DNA TGCGCCAGCAGCCAAGTGGGGGGCACTGAAGCTTTCTTT.

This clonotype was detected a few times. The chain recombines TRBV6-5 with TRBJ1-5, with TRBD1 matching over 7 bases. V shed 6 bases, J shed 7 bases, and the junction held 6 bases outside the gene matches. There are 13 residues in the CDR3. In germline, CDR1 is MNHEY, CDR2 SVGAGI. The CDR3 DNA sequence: TGTGCCAGCAGCAGACAGGGCGTACAGCCCCAGCATTTT. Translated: CASSRQGVQPQHF.

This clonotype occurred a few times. The CDR3 coding sequence is TGTGCCAGCTCTAAACGCGGGGAGGGGGAAATCAGCTCCTACGAGCAGTACTTC. It yields the protein CASSKRGEGEISSYEQYF. The rearrangement links TRBV18 to TRBJ2-7; D is perhaps TRBD2 (7 bases). The germline gives CDR1 KGHSH, CDR2 LQKENI. The CDR3 sequence is 18 residues long. V dropped 6 bases and J dropped 0 bases, with 24 bases sitting between them. Based on the CDR3 plus reference TRBV18 and TRBJ2-7, the full variable domain is NAGVMQNPRHLVRRRGQEARLRCSPMKGHSHVYWYRQLPEEGLKFMVYLQKENIIDESGMPKERFSAEFPKEGPSILRIQQVVRGDSAAYFCASSKRGEGEISSYEQYFGPGTRLTVT.

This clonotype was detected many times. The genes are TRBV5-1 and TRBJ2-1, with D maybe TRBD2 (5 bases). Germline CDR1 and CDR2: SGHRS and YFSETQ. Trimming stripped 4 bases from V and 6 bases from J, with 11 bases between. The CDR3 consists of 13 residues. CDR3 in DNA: TGCGCCAGCAGCCGCAATGAGGGCAATGAGCAGTTCTTC. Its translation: CASSRNEGNEQFF.

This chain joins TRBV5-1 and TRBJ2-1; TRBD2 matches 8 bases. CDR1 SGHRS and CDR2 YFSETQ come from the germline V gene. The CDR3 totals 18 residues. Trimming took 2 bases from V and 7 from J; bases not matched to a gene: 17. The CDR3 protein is CASSLGVVGAGANNEQFF. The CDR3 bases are TGCGCCAGCAGCTTAGGGGTAGTCGGAGCGGGGGCGAATAATGAGCAGTTCTTC.

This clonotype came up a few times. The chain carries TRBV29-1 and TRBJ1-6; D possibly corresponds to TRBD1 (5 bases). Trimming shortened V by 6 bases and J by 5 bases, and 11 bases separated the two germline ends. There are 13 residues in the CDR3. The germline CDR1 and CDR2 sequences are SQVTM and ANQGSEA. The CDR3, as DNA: TGCAGCGTGGGGACGGCGAATAATTCACCCCTCCACTTT. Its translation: CSVGTANNSPLHF.

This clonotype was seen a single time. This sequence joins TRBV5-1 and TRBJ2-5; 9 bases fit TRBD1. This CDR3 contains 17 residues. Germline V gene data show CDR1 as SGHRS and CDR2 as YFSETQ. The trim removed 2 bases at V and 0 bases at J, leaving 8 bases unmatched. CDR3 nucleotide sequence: TGCGCCAGCAGCTTAACCCGGGACAGGGTCTACCAAGAGACCCAGTACTTC. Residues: CASSLTRDRVYQETQYF.

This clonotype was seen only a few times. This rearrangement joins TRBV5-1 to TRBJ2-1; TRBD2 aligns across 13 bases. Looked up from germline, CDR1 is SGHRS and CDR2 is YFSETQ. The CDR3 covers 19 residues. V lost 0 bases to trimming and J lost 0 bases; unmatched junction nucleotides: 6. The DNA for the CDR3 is TGCGCCAGCAGCTTGGCGGGACTAGCGGGGCCTAGCTCCTACAATGAGCAGTTCTTC. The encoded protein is CASSLAGLAGPSSYNEQFF.

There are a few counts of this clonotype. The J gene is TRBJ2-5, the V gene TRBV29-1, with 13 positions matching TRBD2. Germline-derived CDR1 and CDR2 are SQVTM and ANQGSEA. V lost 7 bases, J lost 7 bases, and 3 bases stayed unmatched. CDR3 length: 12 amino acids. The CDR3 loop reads CSARLAGGTQYF. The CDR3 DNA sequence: TGCAGCGCCCGACTAGCGGGGGGGACCCAGTACTTC.

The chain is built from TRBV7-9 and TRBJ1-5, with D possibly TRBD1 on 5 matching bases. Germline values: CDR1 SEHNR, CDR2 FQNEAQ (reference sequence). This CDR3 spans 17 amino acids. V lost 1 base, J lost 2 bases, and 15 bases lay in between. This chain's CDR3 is CASSLGWGGGRNQPQHF. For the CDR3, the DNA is TGTGCCAGCAGCTTAGGTTGGGGGGGTGGTCGCAATCAGCCCCAGCATTTT.

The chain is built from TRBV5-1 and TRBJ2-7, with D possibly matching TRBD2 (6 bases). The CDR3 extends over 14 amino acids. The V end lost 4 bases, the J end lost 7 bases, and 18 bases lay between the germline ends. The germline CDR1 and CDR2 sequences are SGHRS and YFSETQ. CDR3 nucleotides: TGCGCCAGCAGCCCGGGAGTACTAAATGGAGAGCAGTACTTC. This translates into CASSPGVLNGEQYF.